This is a list of T cell receptor beta chains from one sample in a study of PD-L1 blockade in urothelial cancer. Only in-frame clones appear in the TCRdb table, and some are missing; sequencing was by immunoSEQ multiplex PCR. This sample yields about 35,000 clones, of which approximately 80% are seen a single time; around 3.7% belongs to the top ten. The sequencing used PBMCs, collected around atezolizumab (anti-PD-L1) treatment. The receptors were sampled from a man between 65 and 80 years old with urothelial cancer. Each CDR3 is given with its conserved first and last residue. The order of the fields is J gene, V gene, D gene, CDR3 DNA, CDR3 protein. A D gene is named only where the DNA matches it firmly.

j_call: TRBJ1-4
v_call: TRBV7-9
d_call: NA
cdr3_nt: TGTGCCAGCAGCCCCTCGCTGGGAGGTTCTTTTAATGAAAAACTGTTTTTT
cdr3_aa: CASSPSLGGSFNEKLFF

j_call: TRBJ2-7
v_call: TRBV4-1
d_call: NA
cdr3_nt: TGCGCCAGCAGCCAAGATCGGGATAGGGATCCTTCCTACGAGCAGTACTTC
cdr3_aa: CASSQDRDRDPSYEQYF

j_call: TRBJ1-2
v_call: TRBV19
d_call: TRBD1
cdr3_nt: TGTGCCAGTAGTCGTACAGGGGACTATGGCTACACCTTC
cdr3_aa: CASSRTGDYGYTF

j_call: TRBJ2-7
v_call: TRBV28
d_call: TRBD1
cdr3_nt: TGTGCCAGCGCACCACAGGGGCTGGACCACGAGCAGTACTTC
cdr3_aa: CASAPQGLDHEQYF

j_call: TRBJ2-7
v_call: TRBV28
d_call: TRBD2
cdr3_nt: TGTGCCAGCAGTTTTCCACTAAGCGGGAGTATATACGAGCAGTACTTC
cdr3_aa: CASSFPLSGSIYEQYF

j_call: TRBJ1-5
v_call: TRBV6-1
d_call: NA
cdr3_nt: TGTGCCAGCGGACAAGGACAGTGGAATCAGCCCCAGCATTTT
cdr3_aa: CASGQGQWNQPQHF

j_call: TRBJ2-1
v_call: TRBV5-1
d_call: TRBD2
cdr3_nt: TGCGCCAGCAGCTTGTCAAGCGGGAGGGCCGAGGAGCAGTTCTTC
cdr3_aa: CASSLSSGRAEEQFF

j_call: TRBJ2-1
v_call: TRBV9
d_call: NA
cdr3_nt: TGTGCCAGCAGCGCGGACTCCCTGGGAGAGCAGTTCTTC
cdr3_aa: CASSADSLGEQFF

j_call: TRBJ2-1
v_call: TRBV5-1
d_call: NA
cdr3_nt: TGCGCCAGCAGCTTGGTGACGGGTAACAATGAGCAGTTCTTC
cdr3_aa: CASSLVTGNNEQFF

j_call: TRBJ2-4
v_call: TRBV7-2
d_call: NA
cdr3_nt: TGTGCCAGCAGCCCCCCGGGTAGGCGGAAAAACATTCAGTACTTC
cdr3_aa: CASSPPGRRKNIQYF

j_call: TRBJ2-3
v_call: TRBV9
d_call: TRBD2
cdr3_nt: TGTGCCAGCAGCGCATGGCGGGAGACAGATACGCAGTATTTT
cdr3_aa: CASSAWRETDTQYF

j_call: TRBJ2-1
v_call: TRBV7-2
d_call: NA
cdr3_nt: TGTGCCAGCAGCTTAGCGAGTTTGAACAATGAGCAGTTCTTC
cdr3_aa: CASSLASLNNEQFF

j_call: TRBJ2-7
v_call: TRBV2
d_call: NA
cdr3_nt: TGTGCCAGCAGTTATGACACCGCCTACGAGCAGTACTTC
cdr3_aa: CASSYDTAYEQYF

j_call: TRBJ2-1
v_call: TRBV28
d_call: TRBD1
cdr3_nt: TGTGCCAGCAGTTTAGGGGGACAGGGGGCAGGTGAGCAGTTCTTC
cdr3_aa: CASSLGGQGAGEQFF

j_call: TRBJ2-3
v_call: TRBV29-1
d_call: TRBD2
cdr3_nt: TGCAGCGTTGTGACGGCTAGCGGGGGCAGCACAGATACGCAGTATTTT
cdr3_aa: CSVVTASGGSTDTQYF

j_call: TRBJ2-3
v_call: TRBV29-1
d_call: TRBD2
cdr3_nt: TGCAGCGGGACTAGCGGCACAGATACGCAGTATTTT
cdr3_aa: CSGTSGTDTQYF

j_call: TRBJ1-4
v_call: TRBV2
d_call: NA
cdr3_nt: TGTGCCAGCAGGGCGGGCGCCACTAATGAAAAACTGTTTTTT
cdr3_aa: CASRAGATNEKLFF